The 10 T cell receptor beta chains below all came from one sample that was sequenced in a study of Ad26.COV2.S vaccination and SARS-CoV-2 variants. The protocol was immunoSEQ multiplex PCR, while the TCRdb copy is restricted to in-frame clones and leaves out a portion. The sample records just over 350,000 clones, 80% to 90% being singletons. Described treatment: roughly 20 received Ad26.COV2.S at low or high dose, single or two shots; about 5 received placebo; per-sample allocation not given. Collection of samples fell on day 63 after the first vaccine or placebo injection. Material: peripheral blood, obtained in a trial of Ad26.COV2.S vaccine versus placebo. The receptors were gathered from a person between 18 and 65 years old who received the Ad26.COV2.S COVID-19 vaccine or a placebo.

The V call is TRBV7-2, the J call TRBJ2-3; D unresolved. This CDR3 comprises 16 residues. Trimming removed 3 bases from V and 3 bases from J, with 16 bases in between. CDR1 is SGHTA and CDR2 is FQGNSA in the germline V gene. CDR3 sequence reads: CASSFYGRAATDTQYF. For the CDR3, the DNA is TGTGCCAGCAGCTTTTACGGACGCGCGGCAACAGATACGCAGTATTTT. The full variable domain, rest sourced from reference TRBV7-2 and TRBJ2-3, is GAGVSQSPSNKVTEKGKDVELRCDPISGHTALYWYRQSLGQGLEFLIYFQGNSAPDKSGLPSDRFSAERTGGSVSTLTIQRTQQEDSAVYLCASSFYGRAATDTQYFGPGTRLTVL.

This chain connects TRBV29-1 to TRBJ2-1; a possible D gene is TRBD2 (6 bases). The CDR3 length is 14 residues. V was cut by 6 bases and J by 4 bases, with 16 bases left in between. Germline CDR1 reads SQVTM; CDR2 reads ANQGSEA. The CDR3 reads CSVDGTFNYNEQFF. The DNA for the CDR3 is TGCAGCGTGGACGGGACTTTCAATTACAATGAGCAGTTCTTC.

The rearrangement joins TRBV11-2 to TRBJ2-7, with 10 bases identical to TRBD2. Germline V gene lookup returns CDR1 SGHAT and CDR2 FQNNGV. The J segment lost 2 bases and the V segment lost 2 bases, leaving 3 bases of the junction unmatched. The CDR3 runs 15 residues. The CDR3 loop is CASSLLAGGTYEQYF. DNA of the CDR3: TGTGCCAGCAGCTTATTAGCGGGGGGAACCTACGAGCAGTACTTC.

The V gene is TRBV5-4, the J gene TRBJ1-4; D might be TRBD1 (5 bases). Looked up from germline, CDR1 is SGHNT and CDR2 is YYREEE (reference sequence). The ends were cut back, 0 bases at V and 6 bases at J, with 9 bases in the middle. The CDR3 is 14 amino acids. CDR3 nucleotide sequence: TGTGCCAGCAGCTTGGACAGGCGAGATGAAAAACTGTTTTTT. Protein sequence: CASSLDRRDEKLFF.

This sequence joins TRBV6-6 and TRBJ1-2; no clear D gene. V lost 5 bases, J lost 8 bases, and 12 bases lay in between. This CDR3 has 12 residues. The germline CDR1 and CDR2 sequences are MNHNY and SVGAGI (reference sequence). The CDR3 spells CASSNAPRGYTF. The CDR3 region has the DNA TGTGCCAGCAGTAATGCCCCGCGAGGCTACACCTTC.

The V and J genes are TRBV19 and TRBJ2-2; D possibly matches TRBD1 or TRBD2 (7 bases each). The CDR3 length is 19 residues. The germline gives CDR1 LNHDA, CDR2 SQIVND (reference sequence). The V end was cut by 4 bases, the J end by 3 bases, with 24 bases between. CDR3 loop: CASSTDQDRWGGYTGELFF. For the CDR3, the DNA is TGTGCCAGTAGTACAGACCAGGACAGGTGGGGGGGATACACCGGGGAGCTGTTTTTT.

The rearrangement uses TRBV5-1 and TRBJ1-1; 8 nucleotides line up with TRBD1. This CDR3 is built from 14 residues. Trimming at V came to 3 bases and at J to 0 bases, leaving 1 base not matched to a gene. From germline, CDR1 is SGHRS and CDR2 YFSETQ. CDR3 amino acids: CASSSDRVNTEAFF. DNA of the CDR3: TGCGCCAGCAGCTCGGACAGGGTGAACACTGAAGCTTTCTTT.

The chain couples TRBV7-2 to TRBJ2-1, with TRBD2 identical over 8 bases. Germline lookup yields CDR1 SGHTA and CDR2 FQGNSA. Trimming at V came to 0 bases and at J to 2 bases, leaving 0 bases not matched to a gene. The CDR3 is 15 residues long. CDR3 residues: CASSLATSAYNEQFF. As DNA, the CDR3 is TGTGCCAGCAGCTTAGCGACTAGCGCCTACAATGAGCAGTTCTTC. Based on the CDR3 plus reference TRBV7-2 and TRBJ2-1, the full variable domain is GAGVSQSPSNKVTEKGKDVELRCDPISGHTALYWYRQSLGQGLEFLIYFQGNSAPDKSGLPSDRFSAERTGGSVSTLTIQRTQQEDSAVYLCASSLATSAYNEQFFGPGTRLTVL.

The chain carries TRBV19 and TRBJ2-2; D is possibly TRBD2 (7 bases). The V end lost 9 bases, the J end lost 1 base, and 15 bases lay between the germline ends. Germline values: CDR1 LNHDA, CDR2 SQIVND (reference sequence). The CDR3 has 15 amino acids. The CDR3 is CASSRGGRNTGELFF. Written as DNA, the CDR3 is TGTGCCAGCTCTAGGGGGGGCCGGAACACCGGGGAGCTGTTTTTT.

The chain links TRBV4-1 to TRBJ2-7; 9 nucleotides match TRBD1. This CDR3 has 15 residues. Germline values: CDR1 MGHRA, CDR2 YSYEKL. The trim removed 3 bases at V and 2 bases at J, leaving 5 bases unmatched. This chain's CDR3 is CASSHSGQGAYEQYF. CDR3 in DNA: TGCGCCAGCAGCCACTCGGGACAGGGAGCCTACGAGCAGTACTTC.